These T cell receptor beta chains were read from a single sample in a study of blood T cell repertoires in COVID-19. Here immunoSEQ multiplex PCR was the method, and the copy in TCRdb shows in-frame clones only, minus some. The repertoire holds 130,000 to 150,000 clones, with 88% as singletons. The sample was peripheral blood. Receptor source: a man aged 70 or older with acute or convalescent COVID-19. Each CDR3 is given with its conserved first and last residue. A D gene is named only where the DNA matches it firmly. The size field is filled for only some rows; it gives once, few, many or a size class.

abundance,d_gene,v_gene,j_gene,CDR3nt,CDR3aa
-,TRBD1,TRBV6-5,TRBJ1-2,TGTGCCAGCAGCCGGACAGGAGATCTCTATGGCTACACCTTC,CASSRTGDLYGYTF
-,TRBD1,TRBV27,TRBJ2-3,TGTGCCAGCAGTCTTCAGGGGGCTGTAAGCACAGATACGCAGTATTTT,CASSLQGAVSTDTQYF
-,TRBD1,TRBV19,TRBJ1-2,TGTGCCAGTAGTTTAGGTAGGGACAGGGGGCTAGGTAACTATGGCTACACCTTC,CASSLGRDRGLGNYGYTF
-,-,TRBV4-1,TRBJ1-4,TGCGCCAGCAGCCGTCGCTTTGACAGCCGGAATGAAAAACTGTTTTTT,CASSRRFDSRNEKLFF
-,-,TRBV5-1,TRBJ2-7,TGCGCCAGCAGGAGGGACGGGAGCTCCTACGAGCAGTACTTC,CASRRDGSSYEQYF
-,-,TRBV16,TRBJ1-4,TGTGCCAGCAGCCAATCGAGGAGCGCAACTAATGAAAAACTGTTTTTT,CASSQSRSATNEKLFF
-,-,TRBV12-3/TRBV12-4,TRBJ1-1,TGTGCCAGCAGGTGGACAGAGAACACTGAAGCTTTCTTT,CASRWTENTEAFF
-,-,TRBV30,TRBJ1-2,TGTGCCTGGTCTGGGGGCGCTTATGGCTACACCTTC,CAWSGGAYGYTF
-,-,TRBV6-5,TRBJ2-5,TGTGCCAGCAGTTACTTTCGGGGGCAAGAGACCCAGTACTTC,CASSYFRGQETQYF
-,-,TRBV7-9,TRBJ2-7,TGTGCCAGCAGCTACGACACGGATGAGCAGTACTTC,CASSYDTDEQYF
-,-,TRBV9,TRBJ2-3,TGTGCCAGCAGCGAAGGTAGGGGGAGGGCGGGCACAGATACGCAGTATTTT,CASSEGRGRAGTDTQYF
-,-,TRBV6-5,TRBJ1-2,TGTGCCAGCAGCGCCCAGGTGGTTGGGGGGGGTGGCTACACCTTC,CASSAQVVGGGGYTF
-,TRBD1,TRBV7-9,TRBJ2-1,TGTGCCAGCAGCTTGAATCTGGGACAGGGCAGAGGGGAGCAGTTCTTC,CASSLNLGQGRGEQFF
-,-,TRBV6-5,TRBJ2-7,TGTGCCACCAGGGCGGGTATCGACGAGCAGTACTTC,CATRAGIDEQYF
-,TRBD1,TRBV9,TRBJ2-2,TGTGCCAGCAGCGGCCGGGCGGGACAGGAGATGAACACCGGGGAGCTGTTTTTT,CASSGRAGQEMNTGELFF
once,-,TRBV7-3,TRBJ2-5,TGTGCCAGCAGCTTAAGTCAGGGGATAGAGACCCAGTACTTC,CASSLSQGIETQYF
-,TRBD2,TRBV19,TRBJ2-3,TGTGCCAGTAGGCGAGGCGGGGGGAGCACAGATACGCAGTATTTT,CASRRGGGSTDTQYF
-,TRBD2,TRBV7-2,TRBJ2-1,TGTGCCAGCAGCTCCCCAGCGGGAGCGACTTTCGATGAGCAGTTCTTC,CASSSPAGATFDEQFF
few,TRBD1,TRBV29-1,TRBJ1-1,TGCAGCGCCCAGGGGGCCACTGAAGCTTTCTTT,CSAQGATEAFF
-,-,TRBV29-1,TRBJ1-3,TGCGGCCTCTACGAGGGCAGGAACTCTGGAAACACCATATATTTT,CGLYEGRNSGNTIYF
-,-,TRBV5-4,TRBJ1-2,TGTGCCAGCAGCTTAGATCGGGACTATGGCTACACCTTC,CASSLDRDYGYTF
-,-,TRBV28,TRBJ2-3,TGTGCCAGCATCCAAGGGCAGGGATACACAGATACGCAGTATTTT,CASIQGQGYTDTQYF
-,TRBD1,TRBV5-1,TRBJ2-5,TGCGCCAGCAGCAAACAGGGGTCGGGGACCCAGTACTTC,CASSKQGSGTQYF